This T cell receptor beta chain came from a study of human T cells and chemical hapten exposure. Sequencing started from total RNA isolated from unfractionated whole blood. This clonotype occurred many times. Per germline, CDR1 SGHTA and CDR2 FQGTGA. V shed 4 bases, J shed 6 bases, and the junction held 4 bases outside the gene matches. The CDR3 loop spans 14 amino acids. TCRdb reanalysed the 5' RACE reads using MiXCR and keeps one entry per CDR3 protein. This table has 120,000 to 150,000 distinct CDR3 sequences, 4.1% appearing once. The V gene is TRBV7-3, the J gene TRBJ2-1; 9 bases are shared with TRBD2. The clonotype originates from a female donor in good health. CDR3 region: CASSSTSGSNEQFF. For the CDR3, the DNA is TGTGCCAGCAGCTCGACTAGCGGATCCAATGAGCAGTTCTTC.